The 11 T cell receptor beta chains listed next were all sequenced from one sample in a study of T cell repertoires in ileal Crohn's disease. Time point reported: neoterminal ileum biopsy at postoperative endoscopy, about 6 months after surgery. This table comes from immunoSEQ multiplex PCR, and its TCRdb copy is limited to in-frame clones, with some not included. The top ten clones hold 17% of a sample with 10,000 to 15,000 clones, around 80% of them seen once. The sample consisted of ileal tissue. The receptors come from an adult with Crohn's disease.

V and J are TRBV29-1 and TRBJ1-4; a possible D gene is TRBD1 (5 bases). Trimming left V 6 bases short and J 8 bases short, with 16 bases between. Germline CDR1 and CDR2: SQVTM and ANQGSEA. CDR3 length: 13 residues. The CDR3 nucleotides are TGCAGCGTCGTAGGGCCAGGGCAAGAAAAACTGTTTTTT. This encodes CSVVGPGQEKLFF.

The V and J genes are TRBV28 and TRBJ2-3; 7 nucleotides agree with TRBD2. Trimming cost V 6 bases and J 3 bases; bases outside gene matches: 9. This CDR3 has 15 residues. CDR1 and CDR2 from the germline V gene are MDHEN and SYDVKM. The CDR3 DNA reads TGTGCCAGCAGCAATACGTACGGGGGGACAGATACGCAGTATTTT. It codes for CASSNTYGGTDTQYF.

The chain has TRBV19 and TRBJ1-6; 7 nucleotides line up with TRBD1. Germline V gives CDR1 LNHDA, CDR2 SQIVND (reference sequence). The ends lost 11 bases at V and 7 bases at J; junction bases unmatched: 11. This CDR3 is built from 14 residues. The CDR3 is CASRPGQLNSPLHF. CDR3 coding DNA: TGTGCCTCCAGACCGGGACAGTTAAATTCACCCCTCCACTTT.

This clone was detected once. V is TRBV11-3 and J is TRBJ1-5; D is uncertain. V was cut by 5 bases and J by 2 bases, with 10 bases left in between. Germline CDR1 and CDR2: SGHNT and YENEEA. CDR3 length: 14 residues. CDR3 residues: CASSPFRGNQPQHF. In DNA, the CDR3 is TGTGCCAGCAGCCCTTTTCGGGGCAATCAGCCCCAGCATTTT. Based on the CDR3 plus reference TRBV11-3 and TRBJ1-5, the full variable domain is EAGVVQSPRYKIIEKKQPVAFWCNPISGHNTLYWYLQNLGQGPELLIRYENEEAVDDSQLPKDRFSAERLKGVDSTLKIQPAELGDSAVYLCASSPFRGNQPQHFGDGTRLSIL.

The V call is TRBV27, the J call TRBJ2-1; the match to TRBD1 covers 7 bases. Unmatched junction bases numbered 3, after V lost 5 bases and J lost 2 bases. Germline V lookup: CDR1 MNHEY, CDR2 SMNVEV (reference sequence). CDR3 length: 14 residues. CDR3 residues: CASSPTGAYNEQFF. In DNA form, the CDR3 reads TGTGCCAGCAGTCCCACAGGGGCCTACAATGAGCAGTTCTTC.

The V gene is TRBV29-1, the J gene TRBJ1-2; 7 nucleotides line up with TRBD1. There are 13 residues in the CDR3. J gave up 7 bases and V 3 bases, and 8 bases lay outside the gene matches. Looked up from germline, CDR1 is SQVTM and CDR2 is ANQGSEA. As DNA, the CDR3 is TGCAGCGTTGATGCTGACAGGGTGACTGGCTACACCTTC. Its translation is CSVDADRVTGYTF.

The rearrangement joins TRBV7-9 to TRBJ1-1, with D hard to call. The ends were cut back, 6 bases at V and 4 bases at J, with 24 bases in the middle. The CDR3 is 17 residues long. Germline V gene sequence: CDR1 SEHNR, CDR2 FQNEAQ (reference sequence). The CDR3 region has the DNA TGTGCCAGCAGTCACGGTCCCTCACGGGAAAAGGGCACTGAAGCTTTCTTT. Encoded protein: CASSHGPSREKGTEAFF.

CDR3: CASSLDVGQGYEQYF. CDR3 sequence (DNA): TGTGCCAGCAGCTTAGATGTGGGACAGGGGTACGAGCAGTACTTC. The chain recombines TRBV11-2 with TRBJ2-7; 10 bases agree with TRBD1. Germline V gives CDR1 SGHAT, CDR2 FQNNGV. The CDR3 is 15 amino acids. The ends lost 0 bases at V and 4 bases at J; junction bases unmatched: 3.

In the case of this clone: The junction and the germline gene differ at one end; a read error may be behind it. The chain joins TRBV11-3 to TRBJ2-1; 9 bases line up with TRBD2. This CDR3 comprises 18 residues. CDR1 is SGHNT and CDR2 is YENEEA in the germline V gene. The DNA of the CDR3 is TGTGCCAGCAGCTTAGGTAGCGGGAGCGGAGGCTCCTACAGTGAGCAGTTCTTC. Amino acid sequence: CASSLGSGSGGSYSEQFF.

The CDR3 DNA follows: TGCGCCAGCAGCTTGTCCCTGGCGGTGAACACTGAAGCTTTCTTT. As protein: CASSLSLAVNTEAFF. This sequence joins TRBV5-1 and TRBJ1-1, with D hard to call. The length of the CDR3 is 15 residues. Germline assignment: CDR1 SGHRS and CDR2 YFSETQ. Trimming removed 1 base at V and 0 bases at J, with 10 bases between.

The rearrangement joins TRBV10-1 to TRBJ1-2; possibly TRBD1 for D (5 bases). Trimming removed 0 bases at V and 8 bases at J, with 13 bases between. Germline V gives CDR1 WNHNN, CDR2 SYGVQD (reference sequence). The CDR3 contains 14 residues. Here the CDR3 DNA reads TGCGCCAGCAGTGAGTCGGCCAGGGAGGGCGGCTACACCTTC. Translated, it gives CASSESAREGGYTF.